These 11 T cell receptor beta chains were all obtained from the same sample, sequenced in a study of identical twins. TCRdb called the 5' RACE reads again in MiXCR, with one record for every CDR3 protein. The profile shows some 440,000 distinct CDR3 sequences, 20% to 25% of them singletons. These data also featured in a second study, about T cells expressing NK-cell markers.

Material: CD4+ T cells sorted from blood. Receptor source: a woman between 18 and 29 years old in good health.

This clonotype occurred a few times. This chain connects TRBV11-2 to TRBJ2-7; D is uncertain. Germline CDR1 and CDR2: SGHAT and FQNNGV. V lost 4 bases to trimming and J lost 3 bases, with 19 bases between them. The CDR3 totals 16 residues. Here the CDR3 DNA reads TGTGCCAGCAGCTCCTTCCAGGCAGGTTTTCGCTACGAGCAGTACTTC. Amino acids: CASSSFQAGFRYEQYF.

In its sample, this clonotype was seen many times. The rearrangement uses TRBV15 and TRBJ1-6; no firm D call. This CDR3 has 14 amino acids. The ends were cut back, 0 bases at V and 7 bases at J, with 7 bases in the middle. Germline-derived CDR1 and CDR2 are LNHNV and YYDKDF (reference sequence). The DNA for the CDR3 is TGTGCCACCAGCAGAGATCCGAGAAATTCACCCCTCCACTTT. As protein: CATSRDPRNSPLHF.

The J gene is TRBJ2-1, the V gene TRBV6-2 or TRBV6-3; 9 bases match TRBD2. CDR1 and CDR2 (germline): MNHEY, SVGEGT. V shed 8 bases, J shed 8 bases, and the junction held 10 bases outside the gene matches. The CDR3 is 14 amino acids. The CDR3 nucleotides are TGTGCCAGCGGGAAAGCGGGAGGAACGGATGAGCAGTTCTTC. It encodes CASGKAGGTDEQFF.

This clonotype was detected only a few times. This chain uses TRBV7-2 with TRBJ2-7; 8 positions match TRBD1. After removal of 7 bases from V and 8 bases from J, the junction contained 13 bases not matched to a gene. The CDR3 extends over 14 amino acids. The V gene's germline CDR1 is SGHTA and CDR2 FQGNSA. For the CDR3, the DNA is TGTGCCAGCACCCAAGATCCGGGACAGGCCAAGCAGTACTTC. This sequence encodes CASTQDPGQAKQYF.

The rearrangement uses TRBV9 and TRBJ2-5; no clear D. Trimming pared 1 base from V and 5 bases from J, leaving 9 bases between. The CDR3 has 13 residues. Germline values: CDR1 SGDLS, CDR2 YYNGEE. The CDR3 region is CASSVSMEETQYF. CDR3 nucleotide sequence: TGTGCCAGCAGCGTATCTATGGAGGAGACCCAGTACTTC.

This rearrangement joins TRBV4-2 to TRBJ1-3; D unclear. V was cut by 0 bases and J by 1 base, with 7 bases left in between. The germline gives CDR1 LGHNA, CDR2 YNFKEQ. The CDR3 sequence is 15 residues long. This chain's CDR3 is CASSQDLVSGNTIYF. For the CDR3, the DNA is TGTGCCAGCAGCCAAGATCTGGTGTCTGGAAACACCATATATTTT.

The chain couples TRBV30 to TRBJ2-5, with D perhaps matching TRBD1 or TRBD2 (6 bases each). CDR3 length: 12 residues. Germline CDR1 reads GTSNPN; CDR2 reads SVGIG (reference sequence). Between the trimmed V and J ends, which lost 4 bases and 6 bases, there was a span of 12 bases. This chain's CDR3 is CAWKGGSKTQYF. Written as DNA, the CDR3 is TGTGCCTGGAAAGGGGGGAGTAAGACCCAGTACTTC.

This clonotype was observed a few times. The chain joins TRBV20-1 to TRBJ2-5, with D tentatively TRBD1 (5 bases). V lost 4 bases, J lost 1 base, and 10 bases lay in between. CDR3 length equals 13 residues. Germline CDR1 and CDR2: DFQATT and SNEGSKA (reference sequence). The CDR3 DNA is TGCAGTGCTACAGTGACAGTCCAAGAGACCCAGTACTTC. The encoded protein is CSATVTVQETQYF.

V usage is TRBV20-1 and J usage is TRBJ1-2; weak D call: TRBD1 (5 bases). The CDR3 runs to 14 residues. Germline-derived CDR1 and CDR2 are DFQATT and SNEGSKA (reference sequence). V dropped 3 bases and J dropped 5 bases, with 16 bases sitting between them. CDR3 region: CSARTSGTRYGYTF. The CDR3 nucleotides read TGCAGTGCTAGGACATCCGGGACCCGATATGGCTACACCTTC.

Only a few counts were recorded for this clonotype. This sequence joins TRBV10-3 and TRBJ2-7; 9 bases are shared with TRBD2. CDR1 ENHRY and CDR2 SYGVKD come from the germline V gene. The CDR3 extends over 15 amino acids. The J segment lost 2 bases and the V segment lost 4 bases, leaving 6 bases of the junction unmatched. In nucleotides, the CDR3 is TGTGCCATCAGTGGACTCCTAGCGGGAACCTACGAGCAGTACTTC. Translating it yields CAISGLLAGTYEQYF.

The chain is built from TRBV25-1 and TRBJ2-2; 9 positions match TRBD1. The CDR3 contains 17 residues. Germline-derived CDR1 and CDR2 are MGHDK and SYGVNS. V shed 9 bases, J shed 2 bases, and the junction held 13 bases outside the gene matches. The CDR3 DNA sequence: TGTGCCAGTATGAAAAGGACAGGGGTTTTAAACACCGGGGAGCTGTTTTTT. It codes for CASMKRTGVLNTGELFF.